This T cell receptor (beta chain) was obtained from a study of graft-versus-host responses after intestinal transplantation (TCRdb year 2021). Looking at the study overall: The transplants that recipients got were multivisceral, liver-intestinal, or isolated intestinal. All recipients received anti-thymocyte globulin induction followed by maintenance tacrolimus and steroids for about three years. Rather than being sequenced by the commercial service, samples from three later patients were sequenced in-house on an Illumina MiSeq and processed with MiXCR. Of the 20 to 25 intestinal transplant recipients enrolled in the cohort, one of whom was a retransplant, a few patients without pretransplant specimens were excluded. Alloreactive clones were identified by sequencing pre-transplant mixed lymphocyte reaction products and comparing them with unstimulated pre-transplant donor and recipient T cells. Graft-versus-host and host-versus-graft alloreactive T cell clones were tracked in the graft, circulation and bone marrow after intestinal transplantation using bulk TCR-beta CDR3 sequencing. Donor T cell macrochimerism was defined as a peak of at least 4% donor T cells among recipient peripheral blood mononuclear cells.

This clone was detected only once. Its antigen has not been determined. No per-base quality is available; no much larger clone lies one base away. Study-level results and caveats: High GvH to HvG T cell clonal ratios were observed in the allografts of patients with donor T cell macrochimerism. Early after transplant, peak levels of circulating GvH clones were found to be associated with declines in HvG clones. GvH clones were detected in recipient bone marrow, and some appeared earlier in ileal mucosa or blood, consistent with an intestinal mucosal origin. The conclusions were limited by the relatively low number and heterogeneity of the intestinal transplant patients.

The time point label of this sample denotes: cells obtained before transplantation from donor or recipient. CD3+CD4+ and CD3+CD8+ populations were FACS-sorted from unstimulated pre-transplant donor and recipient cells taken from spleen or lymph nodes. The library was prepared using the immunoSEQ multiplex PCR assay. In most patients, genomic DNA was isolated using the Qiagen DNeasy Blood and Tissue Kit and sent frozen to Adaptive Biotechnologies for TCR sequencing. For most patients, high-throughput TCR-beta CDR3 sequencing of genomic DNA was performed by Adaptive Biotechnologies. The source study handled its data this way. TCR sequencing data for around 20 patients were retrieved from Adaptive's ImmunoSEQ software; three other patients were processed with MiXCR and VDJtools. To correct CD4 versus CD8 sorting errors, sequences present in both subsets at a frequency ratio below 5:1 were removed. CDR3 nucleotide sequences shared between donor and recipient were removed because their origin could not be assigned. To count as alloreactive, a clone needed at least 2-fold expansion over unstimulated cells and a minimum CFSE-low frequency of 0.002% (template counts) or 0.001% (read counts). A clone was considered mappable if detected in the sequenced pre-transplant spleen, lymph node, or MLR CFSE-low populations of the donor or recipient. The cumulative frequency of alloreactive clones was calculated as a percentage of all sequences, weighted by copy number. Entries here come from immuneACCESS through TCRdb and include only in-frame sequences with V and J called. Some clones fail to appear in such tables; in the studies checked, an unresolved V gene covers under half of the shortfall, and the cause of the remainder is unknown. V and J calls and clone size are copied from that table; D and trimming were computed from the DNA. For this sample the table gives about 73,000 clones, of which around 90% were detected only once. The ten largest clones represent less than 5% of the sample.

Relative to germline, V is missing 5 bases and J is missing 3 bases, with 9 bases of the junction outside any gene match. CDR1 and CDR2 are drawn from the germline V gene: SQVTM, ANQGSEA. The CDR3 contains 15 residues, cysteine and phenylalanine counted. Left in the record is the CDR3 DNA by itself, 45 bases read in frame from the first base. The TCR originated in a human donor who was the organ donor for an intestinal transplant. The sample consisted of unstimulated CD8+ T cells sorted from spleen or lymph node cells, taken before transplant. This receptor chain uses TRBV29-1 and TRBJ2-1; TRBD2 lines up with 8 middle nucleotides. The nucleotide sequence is TGCAGCGTTCCTCAACGGGGGGGCCTCTACAATGAGCAGTTCTTC. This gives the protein CSVPQRGGLYNEQFF.